A single sample is the source of the 23 T cell receptor beta chains below, sequenced in a study of vaccination effects on CD4 cells after COVID-19. With the ViraFEST assay, the study expanded antigen-specific CD4+ T cells using viral peptide pools, then sequenced them. Culturing for about 10 days preceded CD4+ T cell isolation. Their SARS-CoV-2 infection, verified by PCR, occurred between March and December 2020. Participants got two doses of BNT162b2 or mRNA-1273 vaccine. TCRdb's table, derived via immunoSEQ multiplex PCR, lists solely in-frame clones and lacks some. The table includes 15,000 to 20,000 clones, about 74% detected once. Their cognate antigens are unknown. The starting material was CD4+ T cells from PBMCs cultured with SARS-CoV-2 spike peptides, obtained after COVID-19 vaccination. The receptors were sampled from a human donor who had a prior SARS-CoV-2 infection.

This clone occurred a few times. This rearrangement joins TRBV7-9 to TRBJ2-7; tentatively, D is TRBD2 (5 bases). The V gene lost 6 bases and the J gene lost 6 bases, with 30 bases spanning the gap. Germline loops: CDR1 SEHNR, CDR2 FQNEAQ (reference sequence). The CDR3 contains 18 residues. For the CDR3, the DNA is TGTGCCAGCAGTCCAAGCCAGTCATGGGAGTCTATTACTGGCGAGCAGTACTTC. This translates into CASSPSQSWESITGEQYF.

This clone showed up just a few times. The CDR3 nucleotides are TGTGCCAGCAGCCCCGGGACTAGACACAATGAGCAGTTCTTC. This translates into CASSPGTRHNEQFF. V is TRBV11-1 and J is TRBJ2-1; 8 bases match TRBD2. The CDR3 runs 14 residues. Germline V gives CDR1 SGHAT, CDR2 FQDESV (reference sequence). V shed 5 bases and J 5 bases; nucleotides not matched to a gene: 5.

This clone turned up a few times. The rearrangement joins TRBV2 to TRBJ2-7, with 7 nucleotides matching TRBD1. The CDR3 is 15 amino acids. After removal of 3 bases from V and 5 bases from J, the junction contained 10 bases not matched to a gene. Germline CDR1 is SNHLY and CDR2 is FYNNEI. CDR3 in DNA: TGTGCCAGCAGTGATCCTGGACAGGCAGTCCACGAGCAGTACTTC. Its protein product is CASSDPGQAVHEQYF.

The J gene is TRBJ2-3, the V gene TRBV7-9; 11 nucleotides agree with TRBD2. Germline V lookup: CDR1 SEHNR, CDR2 FQNEAQ (reference sequence). The junction had 2 bases not matched to a gene; V was cut back by 3 bases and J by 0 bases. The CDR3 consists of 16 residues. CDR3 sequence (DNA): TGTGCCAGCAGCTTTAGGACTAGCGGGAGCACAGATACGCAGTATTTT. Translation: CASSFRTSGSTDTQYF.

This clone was recorded a few times. This chain's CDR3 is CASSFGTEGEQYF. DNA of the CDR3: TGTGCCAGCAGCTTTGGAACCGAGGGCGAGCAGTACTTC. This chain connects TRBV7-2 to TRBJ2-7; perhaps TRBD2 as D (5 bases). The CDR3 covers 13 residues. Germline V gene sequence: CDR1 SGHTA, CDR2 FQGNSA. V lost 3 bases and J lost 6, with 12 bases in between.

The chain couples TRBV6-2 or TRBV6-3 to TRBJ2-2; D is undetermined. Germline V gene sequence: CDR1 MNHEY, CDR2 SVGEGT. The CDR3 extends over 13 amino acids. Trimming pared 4 bases from V and 7 bases from J, leaving 10 bases between. The chain's CDR3 is CASSSSRYGELFF. The CDR3 DNA sequence: TGTGCCAGCAGTTCCTCTCGTTACGGGGAGCTGTTTTTT.

The chain recombines TRBV30 with TRBJ2-3; D is unclear. CDR1 and CDR2 from the germline V gene are GTSNPN and SVGIG (reference sequence). Trimming took 0 bases from V and 6 from J, leaving 10 bases between them. This CDR3 is built from 13 residues. The CDR3 sequence is CAWSVLLLDTQYF. The CDR3 DNA reads TGTGCCTGGAGTGTACTCTTGTTGGATACGCAGTATTTT.

The rearrangement links TRBV4-2 to TRBJ2-7; weak D call: TRBD2 (6 bases). Trimming pared 2 bases from V and 4 bases from J, leaving 12 bases between. The germline V gene has CDR1 LGHNA and CDR2 YNFKEQ. There are 14 residues in the CDR3. This CDR3 is CASSQHGGRYEQYF. The CDR3 DNA reads as TGTGCCAGCAGCCAACATGGGGGGAGGTACGAGCAGTACTTC.

This chain connects TRBV14 to TRBJ2-1, with a possible D match to TRBD1 (7 bases). Trimming shortened V by 5 bases and J by 5 bases, and 19 bases separated the two germline ends. There are 16 residues in the CDR3. CDR1 and CDR2 (germline): SGHDN, FVKESK. This chain's CDR3 is CASSSQGVADNNEQFF. The CDR3 region has the DNA TGTGCCAGCAGCTCCCAGGGGGTAGCGGATAACAATGAGCAGTTCTTC.

V and J are TRBV2 and TRBJ1-1; D gene ambiguous. Trimming removed 4 bases at V and 11 bases at J, with 11 bases between. The germline gives CDR1 SNHLY, CDR2 FYNNEI. CDR3 length equals 11 residues. CDR3 nucleotide sequence: TGTGCCAGCAGTGGAGAGGTTTTGGCTTTCTTT. This sequence encodes CASSGEVLAFF. The variable domain in full, with the rest retrieved from reference TRBV2 and TRBJ1-1, is EPEVTQTPSHQVTQMGQEVILRCVPISNHLYFYWYRQILGQKVEFLVSFYNNEISEKSEIFDDQFSVERPDGSNFTLKIRSTKLEDSAMYFCASSGEVLAFFGQGTRLTVV.

V and J are TRBV6-1 and TRBJ1-5; D is unclear. The CDR3 is 15 amino acids. Per the germline V gene, CDR1 is MNHNS and CDR2 is SASEGT. V lost 6 bases to trimming and J lost 0 bases, with 12 bases between them. The CDR3 here is CASSLFRDSNQPQHF. CDR3 DNA: TGTGCCAGCAGCTTGTTCCGGGATAGCAATCAGCCCCAGCATTTT.

The J gene is TRBJ2-5, the V gene TRBV7-9, with 8 bases matching TRBD2. V shed 1 base and J 7 bases; nucleotides not matched to a gene: 11. Germline-derived CDR1 and CDR2 are SEHNR and FQNEAQ (reference sequence). The CDR3 sequence is 16 residues long. CDR3 residues: CASSLVLAGLERTQYF. CDR3 sequence (DNA): TGTGCCAGCAGCTTAGTTCTAGCGGGCTTGGAGCGGACCCAGTACTTC.

V gene TRBV4-2 combines with J gene TRBJ1-6; tentative D call: TRBD1 (5 bases). The CDR3 contains 19 residues. Trimming cost V 3 bases and J 0 bases, with 18 bases left between them. Germline CDR1 LGHNA, CDR2 YNFKEQ. The DNA of the CDR3 is TGTGCCAGCAGCCATCCCCCCGGGACGCGCGGCTCCTATAATTCACCCCTCCACTTT. Amino acid sequence: CASSHPPGTRGSYNSPLHF.

The chain combines TRBV15 with TRBJ2-3; 14 bases align to TRBD2. With 4 bases clipped from V and 3 bases from J, the junction kept 3 bases outside the gene matches. Germline CDR1 LNHNV, CDR2 YYDKDF (reference sequence). The CDR3 consists of 16 residues. The CDR3 loop is CATSIGLAGGTDTQYF. The CDR3 DNA reads TGTGCCACCAGCATTGGACTAGCGGGGGGAACAGATACGCAGTATTTT.

This clone counts as medium-sized. The chain uses TRBV6-5 and TRBJ2-7, with TRBD2 matching over 9 bases. This CDR3 is 15 amino acids long. After removal of 0 bases from V and 2 bases from J, the junction contained 2 bases not matched to a gene. CDR1 is MNHEY, CDR2 SVGAGI, per germline. CDR3 loop: CASSYSTSGPYEQYF. As DNA, the CDR3 is TGTGCCAGCAGTTACTCGACTAGCGGACCCTACGAGCAGTACTTC.

This clone turned up a few times. The DNA of the CDR3 is TGTGCCAGCAGCTTCAAGCAGGATCAAGAGACCCAGTACTTC. It codes for CASSFKQDQETQYF. The genes are TRBV7-9 and TRBJ2-5; D remains ambiguous. Germline assignment: CDR1 SEHNR and CDR2 FQNEAQ (reference sequence). Trimming left V 3 bases short and J 2 bases short, with 10 bases between. CDR3 size: 14 residues.

The chain couples TRBV7-3 to TRBJ2-2; the D call may be TRBD1 or TRBD2 (5 bases each). Per germline, CDR1 SGHTA and CDR2 FQGTGA. Trimming pared 6 bases from V and 1 base from J, leaving 9 bases between. The CDR3 has 14 residues. CDR3 DNA: TGTGCCAGCAGGAGGGGCAGGAACACCGGGGAGCTGTTTTTT. Translated, it gives CASRRGRNTGELFF.

This CDR3 reads CASRRQGGGYTF. The CDR3 DNA sequence: TGTGCCAGCAGGCGACAGGGCGGTGGCTACACCTTC. The chain carries TRBV6-5 and TRBJ1-2; 7 bases fit TRBD1. Trimming removed 6 bases from V and 7 bases from J; junction bases left unmatched: 5. Germline V lookup: CDR1 MNHEY, CDR2 SVGAGI. This CDR3 is built from 12 residues.

The V call is TRBV11-3, the J call TRBJ2-7; D uncertain. The CDR3 is 12 residues long. Germline CDR1 reads SGHNT; CDR2 reads YENEEA. V was pared by 4 bases and J by 0 bases, with 4 bases between. CDR3 sequence: CASSSSSYEQYF. The CDR3 region has the DNA TGTGCCAGCAGCTCCAGCTCCTACGAGCAGTACTTC.

This clone was observed a handful of times. The chain carries TRBV18 and TRBJ2-7; no firm D call. V was cut by 2 bases and J by 7 bases, with 15 bases left in between. The CDR3 extends over 14 amino acids. Germline CDR1 KGHSH, CDR2 LQKENI. The CDR3 bases are TGTGCCAGCTCACCAAATACTGGGATAGGGGAGCAGTACTTC. This gives the protein CASSPNTGIGEQYF.

The table lists this clone with a few counts. The V and J genes are TRBV19 and TRBJ1-2; D gene ambiguous. The CDR3 covers 15 residues. Germline V lookup: CDR1 LNHDA, CDR2 SQIVND (reference sequence). V gave up 3 bases and J gave up 4 bases, with 15 bases separating them. The CDR3 bases are TGTGCCAGTAGTATTGACCCCTCGAACTTCTATGGCTACACCTTC. Encoded protein: CASSIDPSNFYGYTF.

The chain recombines TRBV30 with TRBJ2-3; 7 positions agree with TRBD2. Germline CDR1 is GTSNPN and CDR2 is SVGIG (reference sequence). This CDR3 spans 13 amino acids. V trimming: 8 bases; J trimming: 0 bases; junction bases outside the gene matches: 5. The CDR3 coding sequence is TGTGCCAGGCGGGGGACTAGCACAGATACGCAGTATTTT. It yields the protein CARRGTSTDTQYF. Combining the CDR3 with reference TRBV30 and TRBJ2-3 gives the whole variable domain SQTIHQWPATLVQPVGSPLSLECTVEGTSNPNLYWYRQAAGRGLQLLFYSVGIGQISSEVPQNLSASRPQDRQFILSSKKLLLSDSGFYLCARRGTSTDTQYFGPGTRLTVL.

This clone was seen only a few times. The V call is TRBV3-1 (or the pseudogene TRBV3-2), the J call TRBJ2-5; possible D gene TRBD2, 6 bases. The CDR3 consists of 16 residues. Per the germline V gene, CDR1 is LGHDT and CDR2 is YNNKEL (reference sequence). V was trimmed by 0 bases and J by 5 bases, leaving 16 bases between them. The CDR3 spells CASSQDFGGYPETQYF. The CDR3 nucleotides are TGTGCCAGCAGCCAAGACTTTGGGGGGTATCCGGAGACCCAGTACTTC.